This TCR beta chain was sequenced for a study of human T cells and chemical hapten exposure. Trimming took off 3 bases at V and 0 bases at J, with 8 bases between the two ends. Germline V gene lookup returns CDR1 SQVTM and CDR2 ANQGSEA. This CDR3 comprises 13 residues. TCRdb processed the RACE reads anew with MiXCR; each CDR3 protein has one entry. Of roughly 360,000 distinct CDR3 sequences in the sample, approximately 5% are singletons; the top ten hold roughly 2.4%. Noted time point: patch test 1, 2 weeks after DPC sensitization. The treatment here: therapeutic diphenylcyclopropenone sensitization with weekly scalp DPC. This clonotype was observed a handful of times.

This receptor was taken from a woman between 45 and 65 years old with alopecia areata. Some clones in this sample may be carry-over from other donors' samples. The chain employs TRBV29-1 and TRBJ1-1; possible D gene TRBD1, 5 bases. The sequenced sample was whole blood, obtained in connection with sensitization to the hapten diphenylcyclopropenone (DPC). DNA for the CDR3: TGCAGCGTTGAGGGACCCATGAACACTGAAGCTTTCTTT. This encodes CSVEGPMNTEAFF.